A selection of T cell receptor beta chains follows, all from one sample in a study of Graves' ophthalmopathy and Graves' hyperthyroidism. TCRdb re-derived calls from the multiplex PCR reads in MiXCR, one entry per CDR3 protein. The sample shows about 1.1 million distinct CDR3 sequences, about 35% of them seen only once. The source material was peripheral blood or thyroid tissue (not recorded which). The source is an adult man with Graves' hyperthyroidism. Both conserved end residues are part of each CDR3. Fields, in order: clone size, J gene, V gene, D gene, CDR3 length, CDR3 DNA, CDR3 protein. D genes are given only for firm matches. Clone size is shown for a subset of rows, as once, few, many or a class of expanded clone.

-,TRBJ2-7,TRBV29-1,TRBD2,13,TGCAGCGTTGAAGGACTAGCGGTAAACGAGCAGTACTTC,CSVEGLAVNEQYF
many,TRBJ1-6,TRBV7-3,-,15,TGTGCCAGCAGCTTAGGCCCTGAAATAAATTCACCCCTCCACTTT,CASSLGPEINSPLHF
-,TRBJ2-5,TRBV11-2,TRBD2,18,TGTGCCAGCAGCTTAGAGGATTGGCGGGGGGCCCTCCAAGAGACCCAGTACTTC,CASSLEDWRGALQETQYF
few,TRBJ1-2,TRBV7-2,-,16,TGTGCCAGCAGCTCAAACCGAGGAGTGGTAAACTATGGCTACACCTTC,CASSSNRGVVNYGYTF
-,TRBJ2-5,TRBV6-6,TRBD2,15,TGTGCCAGCAGTTACCGTAGCGGGACTGAAGAGACCCAGTACTTC,CASSYRSGTEETQYF
many,TRBJ2-5,TRBV7-8,-,16,TGTGCCAGCAGCTTAGCTGAAGGGTTTCTTAAAGAGACCCAGTACTTC,CASSLAEGFLKETQYF
-,TRBJ1-4,TRBV7-2,-,17,TGTGCCAGCAGCTTAGGGACACTTTCCCCAACTAATGAAAAACTGTTTTTT,CASSLGTLSPTNEKLFF
few,TRBJ2-5,TRBV10-3,TRBD2,15,TGTGCCAGCTCTACGGCACTAGCGGGGGATGAGACCCAGTACTTC,CASSTALAGDETQYF
few,TRBJ2-2,TRBV6-5,-,16,TGTGCCAGCAGTTATTCGGACAGCCCGAACACCGGGGAGCTGTTTTTT,CASSYSDSPNTGELFF
-,TRBJ1-4,TRBV5-6,-,14,TGTGCCAGCAGCTCCGTCCGGGGGGGTGAAAAACTGTTTTTT,CASSSVRGGEKLFF
-,TRBJ1-1,TRBV7-9,-,13,TGTGCCAGCAGGGTGGGCGCGAACACTGAAGCTTTCTTT,CASRVGANTEAFF
-,TRBJ2-7,TRBV10-3,-,17,TGTGCCATCAGGGCGGGGGCGGGACCCGGCGGGAACTACGAGCAGTACTTC,CAIRAGAGPGGNYEQYF
many,TRBJ1-5,TRBV20-1,-,15,TGCAGTGCTAGAGATGCGGGTAGCGGGAACCAGCCCCAGCATTTT,CSARDAGSGNQPQHF
-,TRBJ1-5,TRBV2,-,13,TGTGCCAGCAGCACGAGGAAGAATCAGCCCCAGCATTTT,CASSTRKNQPQHF
once,TRBJ1-1,TRBV20-1,-,16,TGCAGTGCTAGAAGCCCCCTGGGAGGCGTGAACACTGAAGCTTTCTTT,CSARSPLGGVNTEAFF
-,TRBJ1-5,TRBV15,-,16,TGTGCCACCATCAGAGATGGGCGGGGAAGCAATCAGCCCCAGCATTTT,CATIRDGRGSNQPQHF
-,TRBJ1-3,TRBV15,-,17,TGTGCCACCAGCAGAGATCGCGTAACGAGCTCTGGAAACACCATATATTTT,CATSRDRVTSSGNTIYF
few,TRBJ2-7,TRBV6-2/TRBV6-3,-,16,TGTGCCAGCACCCCCGAAGGTGTAGGGGGTTCCCACGAGCAGTACTTC,CASTPEGVGGSHEQYF
once,TRBJ1-3,TRBV7-6,-,15,TGTGCCAGCAGAAGGGGAACGAGCTCTGGAAACACCATATATTTT,CASRRGTSSGNTIYF
-,TRBJ2-7,TRBV20-1,-,16,TGCAGTGCTAGAGAGCCGAAGAGAAGTGGTAGGTACGAGCAGTACTTC,CSAREPKRSGRYEQYF
-,TRBJ1-1,TRBV6-1,TRBD1,16,TGTGCCAGCAGTTTAAGCCTAGGGGGCGCGGGCACTGAAGCTTTCTTT,CASSLSLGGAGTEAFF
-,TRBJ2-7,TRBV7-2,TRBD1,15,TGTGCCAGAGCTCGCCGAGGACAGGGGAGCTATGAGCAGTACTTC,CARARRGQGSYEQYF
few,TRBJ2-2,TRBV9,TRBD1,16,TGTGCCAGCAGCTTCCGGACAGGGGGCGACACCGGGGAGCTGTTTTTT,CASSFRTGGDTGELFF
few,TRBJ1-1,TRBV4-3,-,15,TGCGCCAGCAGCCAAGAGGGGGCACTGATGTGGGAAGCTTTCTTT,CASSQEGALMWEAFF
few,TRBJ2-5,TRBV5-6,TRBD2,17,TGTGCCAGCAGCTTGTCCGCTAGCGGGAGTCTGGGGGAGACCCAGTACTTC,CASSLSASGSLGETQYF
-,TRBJ2-7,TRBV15,-,13,TGTGCCACCAGCAGACGGACGATGGACGAGCAGTACTTC,CATSRRTMDEQYF
many,TRBJ2-2,TRBV5-1,TRBD1,15,TGCGCCAGCAGCCGAGGACAGGGGATAACCGGGGAGCTGTTTTTT,CASSRGQGITGELFF
-,TRBJ2-7,TRBV20-1,-,14,TGCAGTGCTAGCGATTCCCGCACTCTCTACGAGCAGTACTTC,CSASDSRTLYEQYF
few,TRBJ1-5,TRBV12-3/TRBV12-4,TRBD1,14,TGTGCCAGCAGGCAAGGGACAGGGGATCAGCCCCAGCATTTT,CASRQGTGDQPQHF
-,TRBJ1-4,TRBV3-1,TRBD1,16,TGTGCCAGCAGCCAATGGGGAGACAGGGTGGATGAAAAACTGTTTTTT,CASSQWGDRVDEKLFF
many,TRBJ1-1,TRBV6-1,-,14,TGTGCCAGCAGTGGAATGGGGGCCGGCACTGAAGCTTTCTTT,CASSGMGAGTEAFF
-,TRBJ2-5,TRBV27,TRBD2,21,TGTGCCAGCAGTTTATCGCCGTTACCCCAACTATCTGCGGGAGGTCAAGAGACCCAGTACTTC,CASSLSPLPQLSAGGQETQYF